This TCR beta chain originates from a study of shared clonotypes between healthy human individuals. Whole-study results and caveats: Only blood underwent sampling, and tissue repertoires likely differ.

Deep-level running was used for the assay. Assay: immunoSEQ multiplex PCR; the TCRdb copy retains only in-frame clones and omits some. Among about 800,000 clones listed, about 96% were seen once. Germline CDR1 reads GTSNPN; CDR2 reads SVGIG (reference sequence). The CDR3 contains 13 residues. Trimming left V 3 bases short and J 10 bases short, with 18 bases between. Cells designated naive CD8 were CD45RO-negative and were positively selected for CCR7, with terminally differentiated effector memory CD45RA+ cells excluded. Those who donated, Caucasian adults without exception, all lived in Nashville, Tennessee. In its sample, this clone was seen a few times. Antigen specificity is unknown.

The sequence was collected from a man aged 25-45 years in good health. Material for sequencing was naive CD8+ T cells sorted from blood. The chain employs TRBV30 and TRBJ1-1; D is perhaps TRBD1 (5 bases). The CDR3 sequence is CAWSTFWGSGAFF. The CDR3 coding sequence is TGTGCCTGGAGCACGTTTTGGGGCTCTGGAGCTTTCTTT.